This T cell receptor (beta chain) derives from a study of shared clonotypes between healthy human individuals. Notes on the study in general: Sorted-subset sequencing was shown by rarefaction to be incomplete despite large depth. Few donors restricted represented genetic and exposure-history diversity.

Sorted-subset replicate PCR reactions contained roughly 210 ng DNA, corresponding to approximately 30,000 T cell genomes. Profiling relied on immunoSEQ multiplex PCR, and the TCRdb table lists in-frame clones only, not all of them. The sample lists over 400,000 clones, roughly 95% occurring once. In regard to this clone: The target antigen is unknown.

The CDR3 spans 13 residues. Germline V gives CDR1 SGHRS, CDR2 YFSETQ. V dropped 3 bases and J dropped 10 bases, with 14 bases sitting between them. This receptor was obtained from a woman in her thirties in good health. Sequenced input: naive CD4+ T cells sorted from blood. The sample's subset: CD45RA+ positively selected. The chain recombines TRBV5-1 with TRBJ2-1; tentatively, D is TRBD2 (6 bases). DNA for the CDR3: TGCGCCAGCAGCTGGGGGGACTCGCGGGAGCAGTTCTTC. As protein: CASSWGDSREQFF.